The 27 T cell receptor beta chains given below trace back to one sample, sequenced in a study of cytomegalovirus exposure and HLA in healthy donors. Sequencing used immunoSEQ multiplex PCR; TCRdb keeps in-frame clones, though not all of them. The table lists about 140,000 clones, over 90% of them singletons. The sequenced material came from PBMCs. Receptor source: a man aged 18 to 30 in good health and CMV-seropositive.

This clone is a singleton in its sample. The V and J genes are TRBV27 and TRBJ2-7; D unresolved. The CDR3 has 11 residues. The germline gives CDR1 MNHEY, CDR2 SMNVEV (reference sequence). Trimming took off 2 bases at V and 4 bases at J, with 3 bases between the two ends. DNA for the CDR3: TGTGCCAGCAGTTTACAATACGAGCAGTACTTC. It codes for CASSLQYEQYF.

The CDR3: CASSPSDRGGGETQYF. The CDR3 DNA follows: TGCGCCAGCAGCCCCTCTGACAGGGGTGGTGGGGAGACCCAGTACTTC. The J gene is TRBJ2-5, the V gene TRBV5-1; 8 nucleotides line up with TRBD1. The CDR3 loop spans 16 amino acids. The V gene's germline CDR1 is SGHRS and CDR2 YFSETQ. Losses at the gene ends were 4 bases for V and 5 bases for J; bases not matched to a gene: 13.

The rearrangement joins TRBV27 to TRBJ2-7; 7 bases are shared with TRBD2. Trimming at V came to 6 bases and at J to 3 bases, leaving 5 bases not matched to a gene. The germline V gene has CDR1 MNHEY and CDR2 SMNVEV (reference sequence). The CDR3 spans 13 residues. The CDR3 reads CASRLGGDYEQYF. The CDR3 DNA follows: TGTGCCAGCAGGTTGGGAGGGGACTACGAGCAGTACTTC.

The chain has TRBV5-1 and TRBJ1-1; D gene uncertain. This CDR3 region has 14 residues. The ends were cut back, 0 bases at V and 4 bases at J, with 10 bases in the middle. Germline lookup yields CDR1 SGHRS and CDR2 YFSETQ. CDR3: CASSLETPGTEAFF. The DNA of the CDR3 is TGCGCCAGCAGCTTGGAAACGCCAGGCACTGAAGCTTTCTTT.

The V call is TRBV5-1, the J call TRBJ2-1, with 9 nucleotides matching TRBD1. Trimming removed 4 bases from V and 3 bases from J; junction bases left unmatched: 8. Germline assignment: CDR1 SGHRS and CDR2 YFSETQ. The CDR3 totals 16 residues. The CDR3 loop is CASSAAGTGLYNEQFF. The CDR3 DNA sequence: TGCGCCAGCAGCGCGGCCGGGACAGGGCTCTACAATGAGCAGTTCTTC.

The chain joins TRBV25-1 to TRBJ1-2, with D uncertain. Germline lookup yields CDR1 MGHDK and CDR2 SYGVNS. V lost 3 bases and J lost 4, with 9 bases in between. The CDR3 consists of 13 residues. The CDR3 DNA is TGTGCCAGCAGTGATGGGCCGAGCTATGGCTACACCTTC. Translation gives CASSDGPSYGYTF.

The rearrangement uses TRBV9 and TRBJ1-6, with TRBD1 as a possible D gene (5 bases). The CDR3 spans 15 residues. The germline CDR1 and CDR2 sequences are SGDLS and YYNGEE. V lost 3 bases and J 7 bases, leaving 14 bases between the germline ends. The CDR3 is CASSGTVGPNSPLHF. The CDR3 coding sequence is TGTGCCAGCAGCGGTACAGTGGGGCCGAATTCACCCCTCCACTTT.

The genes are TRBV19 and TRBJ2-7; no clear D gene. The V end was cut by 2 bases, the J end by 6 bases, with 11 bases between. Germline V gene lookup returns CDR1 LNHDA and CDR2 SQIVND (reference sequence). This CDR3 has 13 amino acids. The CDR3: CASSIPGEVEQYF. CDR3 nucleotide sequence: TGTGCCAGTAGTATACCGGGTGAGGTCGAGCAGTACTTC.

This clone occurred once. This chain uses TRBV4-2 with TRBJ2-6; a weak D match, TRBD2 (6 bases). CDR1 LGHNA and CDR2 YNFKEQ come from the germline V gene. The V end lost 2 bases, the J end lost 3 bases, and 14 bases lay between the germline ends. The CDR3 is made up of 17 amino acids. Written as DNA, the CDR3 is TGTGCCAGCAGCCAAAACGGGAGAAGTGGTGGGGCCAACGTCCTGACTTTC. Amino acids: CASSQNGRSGGANVLTF.

CDR3 protein: CASSVGLAGGPTYNEQFF. The CDR3 nucleotides read TGTGCCAGCAGCGTAGGACTAGCGGGAGGGCCAACCTACAATGAGCAGTTCTTC. This chain uses TRBV9 with TRBJ2-1, with TRBD2 matching over 14 bases. Losses at the gene ends were 0 bases for V and 2 bases for J; bases not matched to a gene: 4. Germline V gives CDR1 SGDLS, CDR2 YYNGEE. The CDR3 loop spans 18 amino acids.

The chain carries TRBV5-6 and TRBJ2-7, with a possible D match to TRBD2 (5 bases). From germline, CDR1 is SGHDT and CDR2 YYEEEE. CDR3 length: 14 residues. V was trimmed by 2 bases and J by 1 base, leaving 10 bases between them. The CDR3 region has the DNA TGTGCCAGCAGCTTAGGCGGGTCGTCCTACGAGCAGTACTTC. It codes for CASSLGGSSYEQYF.

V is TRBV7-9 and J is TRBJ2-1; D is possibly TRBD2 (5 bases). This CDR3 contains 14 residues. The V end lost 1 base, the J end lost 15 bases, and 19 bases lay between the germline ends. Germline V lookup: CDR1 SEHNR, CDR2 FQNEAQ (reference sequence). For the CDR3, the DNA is TGTGCCAGCAGCTTAGATTCAGCGGCCCTCGCCAGGTTCTTC. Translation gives CASSLDSAALARFF. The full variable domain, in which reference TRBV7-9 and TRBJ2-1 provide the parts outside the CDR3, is DTGVSQNPRHKITKRGQNVTFRCDPISEHNRLYWYRQTLGQGPEFLTYFQNEAQLEKSRLLSDRFSAERPKGSFSTLEIQRTEQGDSAMYLCASSLDSAALARFFGPGTRLTVL.

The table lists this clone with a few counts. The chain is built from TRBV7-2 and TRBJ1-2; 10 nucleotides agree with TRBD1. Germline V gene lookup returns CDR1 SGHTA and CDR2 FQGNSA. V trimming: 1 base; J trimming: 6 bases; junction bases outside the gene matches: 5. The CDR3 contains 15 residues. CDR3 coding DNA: TGTGCCAGCAGCTTAGACTTGACAGGGGGCAATGGCTACACCTTC. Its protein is CASSLDLTGGNGYTF.

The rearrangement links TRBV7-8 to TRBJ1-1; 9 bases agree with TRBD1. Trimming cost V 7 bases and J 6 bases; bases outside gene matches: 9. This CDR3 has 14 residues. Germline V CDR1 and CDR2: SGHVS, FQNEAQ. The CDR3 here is CASTLNRGLAEAFF. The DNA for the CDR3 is TGTGCCAGCACCCTCAACAGGGGGCTAGCTGAAGCTTTCTTT.

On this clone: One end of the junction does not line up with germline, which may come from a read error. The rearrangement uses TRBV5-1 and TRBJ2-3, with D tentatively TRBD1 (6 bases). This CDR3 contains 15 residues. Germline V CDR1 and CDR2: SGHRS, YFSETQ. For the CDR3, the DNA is TGCGCCAGCAACTTGGCGGACAGCCGCACAGATACGCAGTATTTT. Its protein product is CASNLADSRTDTQYF.

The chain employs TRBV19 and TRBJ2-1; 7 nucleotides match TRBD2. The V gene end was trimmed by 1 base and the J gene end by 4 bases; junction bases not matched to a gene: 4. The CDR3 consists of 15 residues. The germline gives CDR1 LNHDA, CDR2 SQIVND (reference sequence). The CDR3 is CASSIGLAPYNEQFF. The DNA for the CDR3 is TGTGCCAGTAGTATAGGACTAGCCCCGTACAATGAGCAGTTCTTC.

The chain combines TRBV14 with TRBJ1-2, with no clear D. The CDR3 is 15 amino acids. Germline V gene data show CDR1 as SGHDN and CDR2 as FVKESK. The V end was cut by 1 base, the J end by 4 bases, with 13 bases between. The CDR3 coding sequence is TGTGCCAGCAGCCAAGTAGGAGGAGGCGTCTATGGCTACACCTTC. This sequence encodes CASSQVGGGVYGYTF.

CDR3 loop: CVRNQGGGQPQHF. CDR3 coding DNA: TGTGTCAGAAATCAGGGCGGGGGTCAGCCCCAGCATTTT. This chain links TRBV7-5 with TRBJ1-5. TRBV7-5 is noted as a pseudogene. The CDR3 is 13 amino acids.

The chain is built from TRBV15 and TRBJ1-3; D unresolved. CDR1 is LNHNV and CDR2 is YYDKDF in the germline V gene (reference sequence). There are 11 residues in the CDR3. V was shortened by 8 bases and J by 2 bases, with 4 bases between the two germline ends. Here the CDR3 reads CATLAGNTIYF. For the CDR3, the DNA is TGTGCCACCCTCGCTGGAAACACCATATATTTT.

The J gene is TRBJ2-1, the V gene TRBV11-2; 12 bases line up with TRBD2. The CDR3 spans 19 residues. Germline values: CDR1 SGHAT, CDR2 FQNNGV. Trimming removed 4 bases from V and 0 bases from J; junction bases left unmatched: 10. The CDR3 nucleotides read TGTGCCAGCAGCTCCCCGGCGGGACTAGCGGGCGCCTCCTACAATGAGCAGTTCTTC. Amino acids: CASSSPAGLAGASYNEQFF. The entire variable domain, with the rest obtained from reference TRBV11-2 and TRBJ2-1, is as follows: EAGVAQSPRYKIIEKRQSVAFWCNPISGHATLYWYQQILGQGPKLLIQFQNNGVVDDSQLPKDRFSAERLKGVDSTLKIQPAKLEDSAVYLCASSSPAGLAGASYNEQFFGPGTRLTVL.

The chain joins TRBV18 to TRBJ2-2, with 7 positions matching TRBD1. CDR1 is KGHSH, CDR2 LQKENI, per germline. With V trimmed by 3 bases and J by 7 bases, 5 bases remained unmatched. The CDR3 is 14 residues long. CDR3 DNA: TGTGCCAGCTCACCGGTACAGGGGAGCGGGGAGCTGTTTTTT. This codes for CASSPVQGSGELFF.

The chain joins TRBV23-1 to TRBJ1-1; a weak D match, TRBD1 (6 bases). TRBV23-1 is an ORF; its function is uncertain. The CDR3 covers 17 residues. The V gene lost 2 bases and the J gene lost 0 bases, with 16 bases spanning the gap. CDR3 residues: CASSQARYRALNTEAFF. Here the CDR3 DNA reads TGCGCCAGCAGTCAAGCCCGATACAGGGCCCTGAACACTGAAGCTTTCTTT.

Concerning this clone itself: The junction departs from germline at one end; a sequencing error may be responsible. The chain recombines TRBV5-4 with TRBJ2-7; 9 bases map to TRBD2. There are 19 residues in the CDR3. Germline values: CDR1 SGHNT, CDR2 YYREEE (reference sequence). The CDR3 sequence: CASRLGPLSSGRVPNEQYF. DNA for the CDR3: TGTGCCAGCCGCTTGGGTCCCCTAAGTAGCGGGAGAGTGCCAAACGAGCAGTACTTC.

Written as DNA, the CDR3 is TGCGCCAGCAGCCATTCACCCGGCGGGAGGGACACCGGGGAGCTGTTTTTT. It codes for CASSHSPGGRDTGELFF. V is TRBV5-1 and J is TRBJ2-2; 9 positions agree with TRBD2. CDR3 size: 17 residues. Germline V gene sequence: CDR1 SGHRS, CDR2 YFSETQ. Germline trimming cut 4 bases from V and 3 bases from J; bases unmatched to any gene: 10.

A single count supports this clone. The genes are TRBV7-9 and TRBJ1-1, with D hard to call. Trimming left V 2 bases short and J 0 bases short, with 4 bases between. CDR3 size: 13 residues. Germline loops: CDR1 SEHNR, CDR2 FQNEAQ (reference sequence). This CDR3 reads CASSLPLNTEAFF. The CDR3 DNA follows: TGTGCCAGCAGCTTACCTTTGAACACTGAAGCTTTCTTT. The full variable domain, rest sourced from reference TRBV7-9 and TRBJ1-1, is DTGVSQNPRHKITKRGQNVTFRCDPISEHNRLYWYRQTLGQGPEFLTYFQNEAQLEKSRLLSDRFSAERPKGSFSTLEIQRTEQGDSAMYLCASSLPLNTEAFFGQGTRLTVV.

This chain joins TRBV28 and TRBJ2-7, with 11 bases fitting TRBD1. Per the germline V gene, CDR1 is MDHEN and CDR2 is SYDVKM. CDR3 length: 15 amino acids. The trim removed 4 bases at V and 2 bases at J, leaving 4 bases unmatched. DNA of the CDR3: TGTGCCAGCAGTTCTCCGGGACAGGGGGCCTACGAGCAGTACTTC. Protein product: CASSSPGQGAYEQYF.

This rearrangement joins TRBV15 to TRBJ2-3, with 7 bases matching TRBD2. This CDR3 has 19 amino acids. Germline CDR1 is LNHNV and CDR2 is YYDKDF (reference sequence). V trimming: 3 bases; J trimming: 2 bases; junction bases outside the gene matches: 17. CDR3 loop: CATSRSRGRRESITDTQYF. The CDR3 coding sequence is TGTGCCACCAGCAGGTCCCGGGGACGGCGGGAGTCTATCACAGATACGCAGTATTTT.